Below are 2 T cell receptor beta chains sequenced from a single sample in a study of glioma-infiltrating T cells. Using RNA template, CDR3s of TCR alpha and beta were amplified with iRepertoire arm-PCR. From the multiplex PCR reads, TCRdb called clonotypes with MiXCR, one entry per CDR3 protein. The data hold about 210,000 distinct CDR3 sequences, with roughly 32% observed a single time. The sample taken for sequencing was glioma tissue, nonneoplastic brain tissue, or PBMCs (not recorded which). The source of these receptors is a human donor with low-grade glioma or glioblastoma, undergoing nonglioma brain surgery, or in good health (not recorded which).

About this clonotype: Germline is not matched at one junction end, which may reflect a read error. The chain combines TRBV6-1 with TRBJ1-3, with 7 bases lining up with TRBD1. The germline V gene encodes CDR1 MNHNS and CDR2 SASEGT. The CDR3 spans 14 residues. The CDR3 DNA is TGTGCCAGCAGCGACAGGGCCTCTAGAAACACCATATATTTT. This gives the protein CASSDRASRNTIYF.

The CDR3 DNA is TGTGCCAGCAGACCGGGACAGGCGCGTAATGAGCAGTTCTTC. It specifies CASRPGQARNEQFF. The V and J genes are TRBV27 and TRBJ2-1, with 8 bases aligning to TRBD1. From germline, CDR1 is MNHEY and CDR2 SMNVEV (reference sequence). The CDR3 loop spans 14 amino acids. The V gene end was trimmed by 6 bases and the J gene end by 7 bases; junction bases not matched to a gene: 8.